The source of this T cell receptor (beta chain) is a study of T-cell reconstitution after alpha-beta-depleted transplantation in children listed by TCRdb under 2016. Broadly, across the study: Using TCR repertoire profiling, the study quantitatively followed how T-cell immune reconstitution unfolded in children after TCRalphabeta/CD19-depleted allogeneic hematopoietic cell transplantation.

On the study overall, not on this receptor specifically: The high TCRbeta diversity at day 60 in some patients was ascribed to recipient T cells and intrathymic progenitors that had survived conditioning. The apparently early alphabetaT-cell count recovery about two months after transplant was reportedly dependent on only several hundred rapidly expanded clones derived from non-depleted graft cells. Over the following months the frequencies of hyperexpanded clones went down, and after one year T-cell counts and TCRbeta diversity were mostly credited to newly produced T cells.

The protocol used for the library was PCR. The sequencer listed for this sample is Illumina HiSeq 2500. Molecular barcoding was employed in the preparation of TCR libraries, with unique molecular identifiers being used to normalize TCRbeta repertoire quantification. The public reads were reanalyzed by TCRdb: fastp trimming at Q25, MiXCR alignment, in-frame beta chains only. Each entry is one CDR3 protein sequence, shown with its most common DNA and genes. This sample is represented by about 440,000 distinct CDR3 sequences; 43% of them were singletons. The leading ten clones occupy 27% of the sample. Explained via the paper, the treatment or condition label denotes: allogeneic hematopoietic cell transplantation with graft depleted of TCRalphabeta T cells and CD19 B cells. TCRalphabeta/CD19-depleted allogeneic hematopoietic cell grafts were given to the transplant recipients, all of whom were children.

This clonotype came up many times. This receptor's antigen is unknown. Base qualities are not at hand, and no much larger clone is one base apart. The clonotype comes from a girl aged 2-10 years with aplastic anemia, due to receive a stem cell transplant. Here the sequenced sample was PBMCs, taken before TCRalphabeta/CD19-depleted stem cell transplant.

The sequence in DNA is TGCGCCAGCAGCCAAGGTATCAGTCTGGGCAATGAGCAGTTCTTC. Its translation reads: CASSQGISLGNEQFF. The V and J genes are TRBV4-3 and TRBJ2-1; no D segment can be confidently identified. From the cysteine up to the phenylalanine, the CDR3 has a length of 15 residues. The DNA shown is the 45-base CDR3, in frame from base 1. The germline V gene gives CDR1 as LGHNA and CDR2 as YSLEER. V sheds 1 base and J sheds 6 bases, leaving 13 bases between their ends.